Listed here are 28 T cell receptor beta chains from one sample, sequenced in a study of beta chain features in type 1 diabetes. General study results and limits: Type 1 diabetes patients had moderately but significantly shorter TCRB CDR3s in all four CD4+ subsets.

Their target antigens are unknown. As every portion of the isolated RNA was reverse transcribed, the sequencing read expressed TCRB transcripts. Data came from immunoSEQ multiplex PCR; TCRdb stores just in-frame clones and leaves some out. The sample has roughly 700,000 clones, 10% to 15% seen once. Source material: naive CD4+ T cells from blood. Receptor source: a man younger than 35 with type 1 diabetes.

The chain combines TRBV4-1 with TRBJ1-5; possible D gene TRBD1, 6 bases. V gave up 0 bases and J gave up 4 bases, with 13 bases separating them. This CDR3 is 16 amino acids long. Germline assignment: CDR1 MGHRA and CDR2 YSYEKL. In nucleotides, the CDR3 is TGCGCCAGCAGCCAAGAATCGGGGGGCCGGAATCAGCCCCAGCATTTT. Amino acids: CASSQESGGRNQPQHF.

V is TRBV4-1 and J is TRBJ2-3, with D unclear. In germline, CDR1 is MGHRA, CDR2 YSYEKL. Trimming stripped 4 bases from V and 4 bases from J, with 15 bases between. This CDR3 has 15 residues. The CDR3 region is CASSLEIQNPDTQYF. CDR3 DNA: TGCGCCAGCAGCCTAGAGATCCAGAACCCAGATACGCAGTATTTT.

The chain uses TRBV27 and TRBJ2-1; D is ambiguous. The germline gives CDR1 MNHEY, CDR2 SMNVEV (reference sequence). CDR3 size: 12 residues. Trimming removed 4 bases at V and 3 bases at J, with 4 bases between. The CDR3 sequence: CASSSGYNEQFF. The CDR3 region has the DNA TGTGCCAGCAGTTCCGGCTACAATGAGCAGTTCTTC.

This clone was seen a few times. The rearrangement joins TRBV6-6 to TRBJ1-1, with 8 nucleotides matching TRBD1. Germline V gene lookup returns CDR1 MNHNY and CDR2 SVGAGI (reference sequence). The CDR3 is 14 amino acids. The V gene end was trimmed by 5 bases and the J gene end by 11 bases; junction bases not matched to a gene: 13. The CDR3 loop reads CASSPTGVSFGAFF. The CDR3 bases are TGTGCCAGCAGTCCGACAGGGGTCTCATTCGGGGCTTTCTTT.

The sample holds a few counts of this clone. This chain uses TRBV4-1 with TRBJ1-2; no clear D. This CDR3 region has 14 residues. Germline V gene lookup returns CDR1 MGHRA and CDR2 YSYEKL. V gave up 0 bases and J gave up 8 bases, with 13 bases separating them. CDR3 amino acids: CASSQDPESPGYTF. CDR3 sequence (DNA): TGCGCCAGCAGCCAAGATCCGGAGTCCCCAGGCTACACCTTC.

The table lists this clone with a few counts. This chain uses TRBV11-1 with TRBJ2-7; 8 nucleotides line up with TRBD1. This CDR3 region has 17 residues. Trimming cost V 5 bases and J 2 bases; bases outside gene matches: 14. Looked up from germline, CDR1 is SGHAT and CDR2 is FQDESV (reference sequence). CDR3 DNA sequence: TGTGCCAGCAGCCCCGGACAGGGTTTATTCACTCCCTACGAGCAGTACTTC. Translating gives CASSPGQGLFTPYEQYF.

This clone was detected only a few times. The chain employs TRBV7-3 and TRBJ1-2, with 7 positions matching TRBD1. The CDR3 contains 14 residues. Germline V gene sequence: CDR1 SGHTA, CDR2 FQGTGA. The V gene end was trimmed by 5 bases and the J gene end by 3 bases; junction bases not matched to a gene: 6. Written as DNA, the CDR3 is TGTGCCAGCAGCCCGGGACAGCCCGACTATGGCTACACCTTC. Amino acid sequence: CASSPGQPDYGYTF.

The CDR3 loop reads CASSNPGLMRTEAFF. CDR3 nucleotides: TGTGCCAGCAGTAATCCGGGTTTAATGAGGACTGAAGCTTTCTTT. This sequence joins TRBV28 and TRBJ1-1; D remains unclear. V lost 5 bases and J 5 bases, leaving 18 bases between the germline ends. The V gene's germline CDR1 is MDHEN and CDR2 SYDVKM. The CDR3 has 15 amino acids.

The chain uses TRBV19 and TRBJ2-1; no reliable D call. The germline V gene encodes CDR1 LNHDA and CDR2 SQIVND (reference sequence). Trimming took off 1 base at V and 13 bases at J, with 14 bases between the two ends. The CDR3 is made up of 13 amino acids. CDR3 sequence: CASSIGVKGIQFF. The DNA for the CDR3 is TGTGCCAGTAGTATAGGTGTCAAAGGGATCCAGTTCTTC.

The chain joins TRBV30 to TRBJ1-1; D is unresolved. With 6 bases removed from V and 7 bases from J, the gap between germline ends came to 15 bases. This CDR3 spans 12 amino acids. From germline, CDR1 is GTSNPN and CDR2 SVGIG (reference sequence). The CDR3 DNA follows: TGTGCCTGCTACAATGGTGAGTTTGAAGCTTTCTTT. Translation gives CACYNGEFEAFF.

The chain combines TRBV30 with TRBJ2-3; TRBD1 aligns across 10 bases. Germline V gene lookup returns CDR1 GTSNPN and CDR2 SVGIG (reference sequence). The CDR3 sequence is 16 residues long. With V trimmed by 2 bases and J by 2 bases, 7 bases remained unmatched. DNA of the CDR3: TGTGCCTGGAGTTCCGGGACAGGGGACTCCACAGATACGCAGTATTTT. Its protein product is CAWSSGTGDSTDTQYF.

In its sample, this clone was seen a few times. The chain recombines TRBV13 with TRBJ1-1; 9 bases fit TRBD1. CDR3 length: 14 residues. The V and J ends lost 5 bases and 2 bases, in that order; junction bases with no gene match: 3. Germline V gene lookup returns CDR1 PRHDT and CDR2 FYEKMQ (reference sequence). In nucleotides, the CDR3 is TGTGCCAGCAGCGCGGGACAGGGTAACACTGAAGCTTTCTTT. Amino acids: CASSAGQGNTEAFF.

This chain links TRBV5-1 with TRBJ1-1, with a tentative D call TRBD1 (5 bases). The CDR3 is 12 residues long. V was clipped by 2 bases and J by 5 bases, with 7 bases between them. CDR1 SGHRS and CDR2 YFSETQ come from the germline V gene. The DNA for the CDR3 is TGCGCCAGCAGCTTTTGGGGGACTGAAGCTTTCTTT. Protein sequence: CASSFWGTEAFF.

The rearrangement links TRBV16 to TRBJ1-5; no clear D. Trimming left V 0 bases short and J 3 bases short, with 6 bases between. The CDR3 has 14 amino acids. Germline CDR1 and CDR2: KGHSY and FQNENV. The CDR3 reads CASSQSSNNQPQHF. CDR3 sequence (DNA): TGTGCCAGCAGCCAATCTAGTAACAATCAGCCCCAGCATTTT.

The chain is built from TRBV29-1 and TRBJ2-7; 8 bases fit TRBD1. J lost 3 bases, V lost 3 bases, and 4 bases had no gene match. This CDR3 region has 13 residues. The V gene's germline CDR1 is SQVTM and CDR2 ANQGSEA. The CDR3 reads CSVEGQVIYEQYF. CDR3 DNA sequence: TGCAGCGTTGAGGGACAGGTTATCTACGAGCAGTACTTC.

The chain carries TRBV18 and TRBJ1-2; D is uncertain. The CDR3 runs 15 residues. The V gene's germline CDR1 is KGHSH and CDR2 LQKENI. Trimming cost V 2 bases and J 4 bases, with 14 bases left between them. The CDR3 loop is CASSPGTDILYGYTF. The CDR3, as DNA: TGTGCCAGCTCACCAGGCACAGATATTCTCTATGGCTACACCTTC.

This clone was counted between two and nine times. The chain combines TRBV2 with TRBJ2-1, with 7 bases identical to TRBD2. The length of the CDR3 is 17 residues. V gave up 3 bases and J gave up 4 bases; unmatched junction bases: 12. The V gene's germline CDR1 is SNHLY and CDR2 FYNNEI. The CDR3 is CASSDPIAGSRYNEQFF. The CDR3 bases are TGTGCCAGCAGTGACCCAATAGCGGGTTCAAGGTACAATGAGCAGTTCTTC.

The chain combines TRBV2 with TRBJ1-6; tentatively, D is TRBD1 (5 bases). From germline, CDR1 is SNHLY and CDR2 FYNNEI. Deletions cut 4 bases from V and 2 bases from J, with 9 bases between. The CDR3 is made up of 15 amino acids. Written as DNA, the CDR3 is TGTGCCAGCAGTGGGCAGGGCGCCTATAATTCACCCCTCCACTTT. This encodes CASSGQGAYNSPLHF.

Remarks on this clone: Distinct nucleotide sequences in the sample also encode this CDR3. V usage is TRBV9 and J usage is TRBJ2-1, with D perhaps TRBD1 (5 bases). The V end lost 0 bases, the J end lost 0 bases, and 10 bases lay between the germline ends. Germline loops: CDR1 SGDLS, CDR2 YYNGEE. The CDR3 sequence is 16 residues long. CDR3: CASSVGGRSSYNEQFF. CDR3 coding DNA: TGTGCCAGCAGCGTAGGGGGCAGGAGCTCCTACAATGAGCAGTTCTTC.

A few counts support this clone. The chain recombines TRBV6-6 with TRBJ2-7; D is undetermined. Trimming cost V 2 bases and J 3 bases, with 8 bases left between them. CDR1 is MNHNY, CDR2 SVGAGI, per germline (reference sequence). The CDR3 runs 13 residues. The CDR3: CASSYTDGYEQYF. The CDR3 DNA follows: TGTGCCAGCAGTTACACGGACGGCTACGAGCAGTACTTC.

The J gene is TRBJ2-3, the V gene TRBV15, with no clear D. Trimming took off 0 bases at V and 0 bases at J, with 4 bases between the two ends. Germline V gene lookup returns CDR1 LNHNV and CDR2 YYDKDF (reference sequence). This CDR3 contains 14 residues. The CDR3 here is CATSRDTSTDTQYF. The CDR3 DNA follows: TGTGCCACCAGCAGAGATACTAGCACAGATACGCAGTATTTT.

The sample holds a few counts of this clone. In the same sample, other DNA sequences code for this CDR3. The gene calls are TRBV20-1 and TRBJ1-2; D is ambiguous. V was shortened by 3 bases and J by 7 bases, with 3 bases between the two germline ends. Per germline, CDR1 DFQATT and CDR2 SNEGSKA (reference sequence). CDR3 length: 9 residues. The CDR3 DNA reads TGCAGTGCTAGTTTTGGCTACACCTTC. This codes for CSASFGYTF.

In this sample, this clone turned up a few times. J is TRBJ2-7 and V is TRBV11-2; a possible D gene is TRBD2 (6 bases). Germline V gene data show CDR1 as SGHAT and CDR2 as FQNNGV. This CDR3 spans 15 amino acids. The V end was cut by 5 bases, the J end by 2 bases, with 16 bases between. CDR3 in amino acids: CASSRPGVATYEQYF. CDR3 nucleotide sequence: TGTGCCAGCAGCCGACCGGGGGTCGCGACCTACGAGCAGTACTTC. The variable domain in full, with the rest retrieved from reference TRBV11-2 and TRBJ2-7, is EAGVAQSPRYKIIEKRQSVAFWCNPISGHATLYWYQQILGQGPKLLIQFQNNGVVDDSQLPKDRFSAERLKGVDSTLKIQPAKLEDSAVYLCASSRPGVATYEQYFGPGTRLTVT.

Only a few counts were recorded for this clone. This specimen includes other DNA sequences encoding the same CDR3. CDR3: CAWSDSGNTIYF. The CDR3 DNA reads as TGTGCCTGGTCCGACAGCGGAAACACCATATATTTT. This rearrangement joins TRBV30 to TRBJ1-3; perhaps TRBD1 as D (5 bases). In germline, CDR1 is GTSNPN, CDR2 SVGIG (reference sequence). V was trimmed by 5 bases and J by 4 bases, leaving 9 bases between them. There are 12 residues in the CDR3. Complete variable domain (other parts from reference TRBV30 and TRBJ1-3): SQTIHQWPATLVQPVGSPLSLECTVEGTSNPNLYWYRQAAGRGLQLLFYSVGIGQISSEVPQNLSASRPQDRQFILSSKKLLLSDSGFYLCAWSDSGNTIYFGEGSWLTVV.

This clone has only a few counts. This chain connects TRBV4-1 to TRBJ2-1, with 10 bases fitting TRBD2. Germline V gene data show CDR1 as MGHRA and CDR2 as YSYEKL. Losses at the gene ends were 4 bases for V and 6 bases for J; bases not matched to a gene: 9. The CDR3 has 16 amino acids. The CDR3 DNA follows: TGCGCCAGCAGCCGCACGGGAGCGGGGGGGTTCAATGAGCAGTTCTTC. It yields the protein CASSRTGAGGFNEQFF.

The rearrangement uses TRBV27 and TRBJ1-1, with D possibly matching TRBD1 (5 bases). V lost 2 bases to trimming and J lost 0 bases, with 10 bases between them. Germline lookup yields CDR1 MNHEY and CDR2 SMNVEV (reference sequence). The CDR3 is 15 residues long. The chain's CDR3 is CASSLVMGLNTEAFF. CDR3 DNA: TGTGCCAGCAGTTTAGTAATGGGGCTGAACACTGAAGCTTTCTTT.

The rearrangement links TRBV5-1 to TRBJ1-2; weak D call: TRBD1 (5 bases). The CDR3 spans 14 residues. V lost 2 bases to trimming and J lost 7 bases, with 15 bases between them. Germline CDR1 SGHRS, CDR2 YFSETQ. This chain's CDR3 is CASSFRRVDGGYTF. The DNA of the CDR3 is TGCGCCAGCAGCTTTCGCAGGGTGGATGGTGGCTACACCTTC.

The chain couples TRBV6-1 to TRBJ2-5; D may be TRBD1 (7 bases). Germline loops: CDR1 MNHNS, CDR2 SASEGT. The ends were cut back, 7 bases at V and 5 bases at J, with 14 bases in the middle. The CDR3 totals 13 residues. In DNA form, the CDR3 reads TGTGCCAGCACTCAGGGGGGATTCGAGACCCAGTACTTC. Translated: CASTQGGFETQYF.